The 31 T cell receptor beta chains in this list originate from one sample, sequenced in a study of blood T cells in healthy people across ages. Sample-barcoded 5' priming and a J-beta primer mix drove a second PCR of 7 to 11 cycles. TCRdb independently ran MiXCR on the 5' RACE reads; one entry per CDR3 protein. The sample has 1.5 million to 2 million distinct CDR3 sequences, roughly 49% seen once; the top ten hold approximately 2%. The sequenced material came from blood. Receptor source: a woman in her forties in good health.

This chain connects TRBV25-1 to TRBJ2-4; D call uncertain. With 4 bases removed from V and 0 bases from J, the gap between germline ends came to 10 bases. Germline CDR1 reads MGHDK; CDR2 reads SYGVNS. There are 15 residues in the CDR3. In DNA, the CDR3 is TGTGCCAGCAGTGCGCCAGACATAGCCAAAAACATTCAGTACTTC. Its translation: CASSAPDIAKNIQYF.

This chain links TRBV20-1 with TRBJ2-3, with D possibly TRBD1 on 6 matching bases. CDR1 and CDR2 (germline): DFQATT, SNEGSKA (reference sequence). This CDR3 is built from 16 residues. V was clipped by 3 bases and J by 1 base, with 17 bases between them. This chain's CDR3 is CSASSSGEGGTDTQYF. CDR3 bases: TGCAGTGCTAGTAGTAGTGGAGAGGGGGGCACAGATACGCAGTATTTT.

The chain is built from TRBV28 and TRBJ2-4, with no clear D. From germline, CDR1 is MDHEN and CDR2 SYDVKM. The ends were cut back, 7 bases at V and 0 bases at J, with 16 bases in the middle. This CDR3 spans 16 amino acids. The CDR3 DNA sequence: TGTGCCAGCAATCCGCTTGGGGATCTAGCCAAAAACATTCAGTACTTC. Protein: CASNPLGDLAKNIQYF.

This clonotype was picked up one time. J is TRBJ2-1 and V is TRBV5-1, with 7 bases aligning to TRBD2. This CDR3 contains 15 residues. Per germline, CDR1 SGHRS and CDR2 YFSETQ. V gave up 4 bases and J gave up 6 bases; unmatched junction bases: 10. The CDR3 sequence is CASSISGTTLNEQFF. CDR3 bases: TGCGCCAGCAGCATCTCCGGGACTACCCTCAATGAGCAGTTCTTC.

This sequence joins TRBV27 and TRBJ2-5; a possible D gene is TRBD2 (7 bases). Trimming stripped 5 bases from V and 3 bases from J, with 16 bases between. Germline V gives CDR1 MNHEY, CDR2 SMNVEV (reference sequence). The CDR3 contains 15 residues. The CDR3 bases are TGTGCCAGCAGTCGAGGGGAGGGGGTAGAAGAGACCCAGTACTTC. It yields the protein CASSRGEGVEETQYF.

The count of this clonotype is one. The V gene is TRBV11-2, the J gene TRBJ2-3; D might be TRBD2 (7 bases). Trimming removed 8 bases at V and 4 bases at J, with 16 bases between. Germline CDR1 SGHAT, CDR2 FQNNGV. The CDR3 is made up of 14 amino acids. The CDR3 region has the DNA TGTGCCAGCCGGGGGGCTCAGAGGGCAGATACGCAGTATTTT. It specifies CASRGAQRADTQYF.

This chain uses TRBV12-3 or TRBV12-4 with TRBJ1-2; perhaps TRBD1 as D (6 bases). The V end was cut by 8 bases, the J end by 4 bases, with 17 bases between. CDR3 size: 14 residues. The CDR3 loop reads CASRADRTSYGYTF. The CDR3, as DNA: TGTGCCAGCCGAGCGGACAGAACCTCCTATGGCTACACCTTC.

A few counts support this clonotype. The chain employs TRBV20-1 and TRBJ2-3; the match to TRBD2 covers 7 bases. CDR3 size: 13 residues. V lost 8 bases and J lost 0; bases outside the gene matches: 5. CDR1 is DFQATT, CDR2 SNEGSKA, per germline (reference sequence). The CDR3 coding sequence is TGCAGTCCCGCGGGGGATAGCACAGATACGCAGTATTTT. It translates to CSPAGDSTDTQYF.

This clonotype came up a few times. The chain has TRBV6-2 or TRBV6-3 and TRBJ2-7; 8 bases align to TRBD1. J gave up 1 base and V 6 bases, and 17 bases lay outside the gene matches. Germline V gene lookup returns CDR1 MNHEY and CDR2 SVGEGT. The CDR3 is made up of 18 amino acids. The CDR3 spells CASRPELGQGTGSYEQYF. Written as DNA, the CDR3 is TGTGCCAGCAGACCAGAGCTCGGACAGGGAACGGGATCCTACGAGCAGTACTTC.

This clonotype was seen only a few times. CDR3 sequence reads: CASRTDFNEQFF. CDR3 bases: TGTGCCAGCAGGACAGACTTTAATGAGCAGTTCTTC. The rearrangement joins TRBV28 to TRBJ2-1; D may be TRBD1 (5 bases). Germline CDR1 and CDR2: MDHEN and SYDVKM. CDR3 length: 12 amino acids. With 6 bases removed from V and 7 bases from J, the gap between germline ends came to 10 bases.

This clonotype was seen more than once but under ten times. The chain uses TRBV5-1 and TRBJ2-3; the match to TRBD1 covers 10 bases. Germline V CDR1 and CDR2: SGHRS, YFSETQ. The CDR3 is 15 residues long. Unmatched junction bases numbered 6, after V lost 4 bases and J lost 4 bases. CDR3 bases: TGCGCCAGCAGCCTCGGACAGGGGGTCTCAGATACGCAGTATTTT. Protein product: CASSLGQGVSDTQYF.

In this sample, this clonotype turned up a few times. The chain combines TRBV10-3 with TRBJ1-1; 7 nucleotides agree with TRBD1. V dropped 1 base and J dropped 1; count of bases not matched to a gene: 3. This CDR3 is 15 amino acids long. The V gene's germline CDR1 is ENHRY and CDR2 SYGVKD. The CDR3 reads CAISELTGPNTEAFF. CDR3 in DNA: TGTGCCATCAGTGAGTTGACAGGGCCGAACACTGAAGCTTTCTTT.

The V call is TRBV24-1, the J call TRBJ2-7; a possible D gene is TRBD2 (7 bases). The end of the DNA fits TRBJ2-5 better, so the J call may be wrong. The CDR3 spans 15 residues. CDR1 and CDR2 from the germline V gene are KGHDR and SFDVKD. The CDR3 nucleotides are TGTGCCACCAGTGATAATCGCGGGGGCTACGAGACCCAGTACTTC. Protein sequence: CATSDNRGGYETQYF.

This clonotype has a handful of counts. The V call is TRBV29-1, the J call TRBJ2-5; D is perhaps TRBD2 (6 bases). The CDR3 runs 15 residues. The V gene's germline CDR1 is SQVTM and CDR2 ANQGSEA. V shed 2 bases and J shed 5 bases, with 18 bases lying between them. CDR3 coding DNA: TGCAGCGTTGAACAAACCGGGACGGCGGGGGAGACCCAGTACTTC. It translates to CSVEQTGTAGETQYF.

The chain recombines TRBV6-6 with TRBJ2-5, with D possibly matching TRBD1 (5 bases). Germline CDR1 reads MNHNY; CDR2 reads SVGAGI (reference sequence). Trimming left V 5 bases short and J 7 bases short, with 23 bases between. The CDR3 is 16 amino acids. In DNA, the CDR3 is TGTGCCAGCAGTGACATCAGGGCCCTAGGCGCTGGGACCCAGTACTTC. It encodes CASSDIRALGAGTQYF.

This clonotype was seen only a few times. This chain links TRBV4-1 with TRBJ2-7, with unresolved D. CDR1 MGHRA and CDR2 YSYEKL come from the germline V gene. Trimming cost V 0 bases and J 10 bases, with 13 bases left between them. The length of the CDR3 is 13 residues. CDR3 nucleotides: TGCGCCAGCAGCCAAGAGGACCATTTGGCCCAGTACTTC. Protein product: CASSQEDHLAQYF.

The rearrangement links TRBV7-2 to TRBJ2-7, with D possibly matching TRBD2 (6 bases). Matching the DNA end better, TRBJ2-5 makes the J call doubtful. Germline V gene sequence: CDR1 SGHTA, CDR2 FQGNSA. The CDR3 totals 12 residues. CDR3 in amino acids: CASSGSGQTQYF. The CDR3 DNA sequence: TGTGCCAGCAGCGGAAGCGGGCAGACCCAGTACTTC.

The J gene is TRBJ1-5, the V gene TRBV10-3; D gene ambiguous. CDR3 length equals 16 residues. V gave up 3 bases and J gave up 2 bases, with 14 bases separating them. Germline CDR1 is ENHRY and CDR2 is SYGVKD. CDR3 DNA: TGTGCCATCAGTGACGGGCGGGGAGGTGGCAATCAGCCCCAGCATTTT. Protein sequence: CAISDGRGGGNQPQHF.

The CDR3 spells CASSWAGDYNEQYF. CDR3 bases: TGTGCCAGCAGTTGGGCGGGGGATTACAATGAGCAGTACTTC. This chain links TRBV6-2 or TRBV6-3 with TRBJ2-1; 7 bases are a match to TRBD2. The J call may be in error: the DNA end matches TRBJ2-7 better. The CDR3 has 14 amino acids. Germline values: CDR1 MNHEY, CDR2 SVGEGT.

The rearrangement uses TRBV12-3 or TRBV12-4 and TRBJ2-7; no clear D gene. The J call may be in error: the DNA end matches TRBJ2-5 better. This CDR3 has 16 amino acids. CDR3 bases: TGTGCCAGCAGTCTCTACATCGAACCGCCCCAAGAGACCCAGTACTTC. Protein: CASSLYIEPPQETQYF.

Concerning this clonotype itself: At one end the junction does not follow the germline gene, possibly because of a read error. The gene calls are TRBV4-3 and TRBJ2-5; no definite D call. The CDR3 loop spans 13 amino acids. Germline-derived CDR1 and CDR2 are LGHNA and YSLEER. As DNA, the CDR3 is TGCGCCAGCAGCCAAGGGAGTCAAGGGACCCAGTACTTC. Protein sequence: CASSQGSQGTQYF.

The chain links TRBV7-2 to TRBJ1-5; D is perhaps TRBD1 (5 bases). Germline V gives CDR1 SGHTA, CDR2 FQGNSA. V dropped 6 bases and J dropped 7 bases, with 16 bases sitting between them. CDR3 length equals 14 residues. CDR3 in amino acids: CASRGPGAAQPQHF. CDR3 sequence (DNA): TGTGCCAGCAGAGGTCCCGGGGCCGCACAGCCCCAGCATTTT. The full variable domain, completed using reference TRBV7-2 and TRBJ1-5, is GAGVSQSPSNKVTEKGKDVELRCDPISGHTALYWYRQSLGQGLEFLIYFQGNSAPDKSGLPSDRFSAERTGGSVSTLTIQRTQQEDSAVYLCASRGPGAAQPQHFGDGTRLSIL.

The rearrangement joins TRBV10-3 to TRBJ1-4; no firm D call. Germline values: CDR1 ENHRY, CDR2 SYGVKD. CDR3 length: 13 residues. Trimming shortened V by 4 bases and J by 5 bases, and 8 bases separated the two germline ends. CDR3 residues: CAISAEGNEKLFF. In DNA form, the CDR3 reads TGTGCCATCAGTGCCGAGGGAAATGAAAAACTGTTTTTT.

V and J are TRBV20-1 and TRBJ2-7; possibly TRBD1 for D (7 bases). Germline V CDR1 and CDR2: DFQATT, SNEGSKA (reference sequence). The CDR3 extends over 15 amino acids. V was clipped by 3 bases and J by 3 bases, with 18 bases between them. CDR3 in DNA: TGCAGTGCTAGGGGACTCGGGACAGTTCTCTACGAGCAGTACTTC. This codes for CSARGLGTVLYEQYF.

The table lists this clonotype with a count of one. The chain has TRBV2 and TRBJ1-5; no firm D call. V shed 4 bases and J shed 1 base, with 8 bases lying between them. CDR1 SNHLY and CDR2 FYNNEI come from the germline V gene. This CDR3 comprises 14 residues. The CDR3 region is CASSGVASNQPQHF. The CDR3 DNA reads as TGTGCCAGCAGTGGGGTCGCCAGCAATCAGCCCCAGCATTTT.

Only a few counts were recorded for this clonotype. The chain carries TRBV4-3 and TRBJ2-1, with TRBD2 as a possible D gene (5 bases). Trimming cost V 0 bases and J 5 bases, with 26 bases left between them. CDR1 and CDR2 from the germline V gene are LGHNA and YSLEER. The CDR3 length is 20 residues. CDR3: CASSQEQFPNLGGYNNEQFF. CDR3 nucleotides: TGCGCCAGCAGCCAAGAGCAGTTCCCTAATCTGGGCGGGTACAACAATGAGCAGTTCTTC.

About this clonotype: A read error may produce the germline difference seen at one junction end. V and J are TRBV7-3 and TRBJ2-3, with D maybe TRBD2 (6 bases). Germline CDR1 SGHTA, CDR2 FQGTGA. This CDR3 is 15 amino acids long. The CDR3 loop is CACSFRGSSTDTQYF. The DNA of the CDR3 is TGTGCCTGCAGCTTCCGGGGGTCTAGCACAGATACGCAGTATTTT.

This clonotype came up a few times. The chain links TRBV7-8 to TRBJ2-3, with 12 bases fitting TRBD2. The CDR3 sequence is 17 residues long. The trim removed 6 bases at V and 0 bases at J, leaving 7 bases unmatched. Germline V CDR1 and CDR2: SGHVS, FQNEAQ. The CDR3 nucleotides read TGTGCCAGCAGTTTTTGGACTAGCGGGACTAGCACAGATACGCAGTATTTT. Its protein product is CASSFWTSGTSTDTQYF.

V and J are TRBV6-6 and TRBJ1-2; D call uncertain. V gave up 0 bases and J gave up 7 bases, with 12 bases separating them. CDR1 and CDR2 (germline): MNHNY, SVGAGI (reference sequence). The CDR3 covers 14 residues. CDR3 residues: CASSYSLGASGYTF. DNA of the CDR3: TGTGCCAGCAGTTACTCCCTGGGAGCAAGTGGCTACACCTTC.

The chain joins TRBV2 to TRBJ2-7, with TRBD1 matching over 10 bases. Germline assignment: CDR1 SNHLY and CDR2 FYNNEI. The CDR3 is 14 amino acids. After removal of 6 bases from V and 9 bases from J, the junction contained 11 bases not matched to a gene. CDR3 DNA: TGTGCCAGCAGCCGGGACATGACAGGGGGCGGGCAGTACTTC. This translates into CASSRDMTGGGQYF.

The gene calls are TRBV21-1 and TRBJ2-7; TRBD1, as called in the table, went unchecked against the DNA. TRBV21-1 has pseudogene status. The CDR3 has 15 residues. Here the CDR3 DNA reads TGTGCCAGCAGCAGAGGGACAGGCCGGACCTACGAGCAGTACTTC. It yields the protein CASSRGTGRTYEQYF.